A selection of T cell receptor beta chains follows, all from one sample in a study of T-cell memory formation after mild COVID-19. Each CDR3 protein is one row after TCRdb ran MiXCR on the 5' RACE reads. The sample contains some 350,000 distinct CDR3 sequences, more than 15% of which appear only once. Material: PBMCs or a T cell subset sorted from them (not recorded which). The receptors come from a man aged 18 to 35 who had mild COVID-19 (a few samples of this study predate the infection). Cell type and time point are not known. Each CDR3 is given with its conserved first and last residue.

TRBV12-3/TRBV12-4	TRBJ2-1	CASSLRDRENNEQFF
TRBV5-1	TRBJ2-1	CASSLEGLNEQFF
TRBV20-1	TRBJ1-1	CSAREGGTNTEAFF
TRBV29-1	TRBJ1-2	CSAAGQGGYGYTF
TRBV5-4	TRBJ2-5	CATSQVLGETQYF
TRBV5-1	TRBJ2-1	CASTPGAGGSNEQFF
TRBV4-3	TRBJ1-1	CASSRGQGITEAFF
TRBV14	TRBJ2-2	CASSHVTGELFF
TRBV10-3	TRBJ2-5	CAISPMGRVMETQYF
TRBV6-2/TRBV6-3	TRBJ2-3	CASSRLAGITDTQYF
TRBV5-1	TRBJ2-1	CASSLDGAGGPVSNEQFF
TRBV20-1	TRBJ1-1	CSAEAGTGGTEAFF
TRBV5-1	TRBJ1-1	CASSWALDYTEAFF
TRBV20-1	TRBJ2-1	CSARDLKRGFAYNEQFF
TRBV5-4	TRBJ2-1	CASSLRSSSYNEQFF
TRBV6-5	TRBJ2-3	CASSYDRDTQYF
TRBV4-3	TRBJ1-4	CASSQAGQTEKLFF